What follows describes a single T cell receptor (beta chain). Antigen specificity is unknown. The approximately 130-subject validation cohort, separate from the approximately 670-subject first cohort, included the donors. The data belong to a study of cytomegalovirus exposure and HLA in healthy donors. At the level of the study: The roughly 130 validation repertoires used the same platform as the 600 to 750 first-cohort repertoires (as reported by a later analysis).

Study-level results: CMV antigen specificity of three CMV-associated chains was confirmed in vitro. Reported performance of the classifier showed diagnosis of cytomegalovirus status with high specificity and sensitivity.

Measured with immunoSEQ multiplex PCR; TCRdb has only the in-frame clones, and not every one. This table has some 45,000 clones, 94% appearing once. The source of this sequence is a woman between 18 and 29 years old in good health and CMV-seropositive. Sequenced material: PBMCs.

CDR3 protein: CASSLTGAVSGRKQFF. CDR3 sequence (DNA): TGTGCCAGCAGCTTAACCGGGGCGGTTAGCGGGAGGAAGCAGTTCTTC. The V call is TRBV7-3, the J call TRBJ2-1, with 10 bases fitting TRBD2. J was trimmed by 11 bases and V by 0 bases; bases with no gene match: 10. CDR1 is SGHTA, CDR2 FQGTGA, per germline. This CDR3 is built from 16 residues.